The 6 T cell receptor beta chains below all came from one sample that was sequenced in a study of T cell repertoires in cytomegalovirus infection. TCRdb itself ran the reads through MiXCR, one entry per CDR3 protein. The profile covers 450,000 to 600,000 distinct CDR3 sequences, with approximately 10% appearing a single time and more than 8.5% taken by the ten largest. Sequenced input: PBMCs. These receptor sequences come from a human donor in good health (CMV status not recorded). Some clones in this sample may be carry-over from other donors' samples.

This chain connects TRBV5-1 to TRBJ2-5, with D possibly matching TRBD1 (5 bases). CDR3 length equals 14 residues. CDR1 is SGHRS, CDR2 YFSETQ, per germline. V gave up 2 bases and J gave up 3 bases, with 11 bases separating them. CDR3 sequence: CASSFSTVEETQYF. CDR3 bases: TGCGCCAGCAGCTTCTCGACAGTCGAAGAGACCCAGTACTTC.

The V call is TRBV19, the J call TRBJ1-4; TRBD1 aligns across 8 bases. Germline loops: CDR1 LNHDA, CDR2 SQIVND (reference sequence). The CDR3 is 13 residues long. The trim removed 8 bases at V and 8 bases at J, leaving 7 bases unmatched. The CDR3 DNA follows: TGTGCCAGTCAGGACAGGGAGGAAGAAAAACTGTTTTTT. Translated, it gives CASQDREEEKLFF.

The sample holds many counts of this clonotype. The chain combines TRBV7-9 with TRBJ2-1, with a possible D match to TRBD2 (5 bases). This CDR3 contains 12 residues. CDR1 is SEHNR and CDR2 is FQNEAQ in the germline V gene (reference sequence). Trimming left V 7 bases short and J 3 bases short, with 7 bases between. Here the CDR3 reads CASTGNYNEQFF. CDR3 bases: TGTGCCAGCACCGGGAACTACAATGAGCAGTTCTTC.

The chain joins TRBV2 to TRBJ1-6, with D maybe TRBD1 (6 bases). CDR3 length equals 15 residues. Germline V CDR1 and CDR2: SNHLY, FYNNEI. The V end lost 4 bases, the J end lost 12 bases, and 19 bases lay between the germline ends. For the CDR3, the DNA is TGTGCCAGCAGTGTAATGGGACACAGCTCAGTACCCCTCCACTTT. Translating gives CASSVMGHSSVPLHF.

This clonotype was counted only a few times. The chain joins TRBV9 to TRBJ1-2; D gene unclear. The germline V gene encodes CDR1 SGDLS and CDR2 YYNGEE. This CDR3 is built from 18 residues. V was shortened by 3 bases and J by 4 bases, with 25 bases between the two germline ends. The CDR3 sequence: CASSGFYLGGEDGYGYTF. The CDR3 bases are TGTGCCAGCAGCGGATTTTACCTGGGCGGGGAAGATGGCTATGGCTACACCTTC.

This clonotype has at least ten counts. The J gene is TRBJ1-5, the V gene TRBV18, with no clear D. Per the germline V gene, CDR1 is KGHSH and CDR2 is LQKENI. CDR3 length equals 13 residues. Trimming shortened V by 5 bases and J by 1 base, and 6 bases separated the two germline ends. The CDR3 sequence is CASSDDSNQPQHF. The DNA of the CDR3 is TGTGCCAGCTCAGACGACAGCAATCAGCCCCAGCATTTT. Using reference TRBV18 and TRBJ1-5 for the parts outside the CDR3, the full variable domain is NAGVMQNPRHLVRRRGQEARLRCSPMKGHSHVYWYRQLPEEGLKFMVYLQKENIIDESGMPKERFSAEFPKEGPSILRIQQVVRGDSAAYFCASSDDSNQPQHFGDGTRLSIL.